These T cell receptor beta chains were read from a single sample in a study of cytomegalovirus exposure and HLA in healthy donors. Profiling relied on immunoSEQ multiplex PCR, and the TCRdb table lists in-frame clones only, not all of them. The top ten clones hold about 16% of a sample with 210,000 or so clones, about three quarters of them seen once. Specimen: PBMCs. These receptors were obtained from a man aged 40-49 years in good health and CMV-seronegative. Both conserved end residues are part of each CDR3. Fields, in order: clone size, V gene, D gene, J gene, CDR3 protein, CDR3 DNA. The D gene is left open where the match is weak. For some rows the clone size is stated as once, few or many, or as a class when expanded; others skip it.

clone_size: -
v_call: TRBV4-3
d_call: -
j_call: TRBJ2-1
cdr3_aa: CASSHFRQIAYNEQFF
cdr3_nt: TGCGCCAGCAGCCATTTTCGACAGATTGCCTACAATGAGCAGTTCTTC

clone_size: -
v_call: TRBV7-2
d_call: TRBD2
j_call: TRBJ2-3
cdr3_aa: CASSLMVAGGGTDTQYF
cdr3_nt: TGTGCCAGCAGCTTAATGGTAGCGGGGGGTGGGACAGATACGCAGTATTTT

clone_size: -
v_call: TRBV28
d_call: TRBD2
j_call: TRBJ2-3
cdr3_aa: CASSLSAGEPTDTQYF
cdr3_nt: TGTGCCAGCAGTTTATCGGCGGGGGAGCCCACAGATACGCAGTATTTT

clone_size: -
v_call: TRBV5-1
d_call: -
j_call: TRBJ1-1
cdr3_aa: CASSWEDAVNTEAFF
cdr3_nt: TGCGCCAGCAGCTGGGAGGACGCAGTGAACACTGAAGCTTTCTTT

clone_size: -
v_call: TRBV15
d_call: -
j_call: TRBJ2-7
cdr3_aa: CATSRAPGDEQYF
cdr3_nt: TGTGCCACCAGCAGAGCTCCAGGGGACGAGCAGTACTTC

clone_size: -
v_call: TRBV27
d_call: TRBD1
j_call: TRBJ2-6
cdr3_aa: CASSLGQGVPGANVLTF
cdr3_nt: TGTGCCAGCAGTCTCGGACAGGGGGTTCCTGGGGCCAACGTCCTGACTTTC

clone_size: once
v_call: TRBV7-6
d_call: -
j_call: TRBJ2-1
cdr3_aa: CASSLGGGNEQFF
cdr3_nt: TGTGCCAGCAGCTTAGGGGGCGGCAATGAGCAGTTCTTC

clone_size: -
v_call: TRBV27
d_call: TRBD1
j_call: TRBJ1-1
cdr3_aa: CASSYGDRGGTEAFF
cdr3_nt: TGTGCCAGCAGTTACGGGGACAGGGGAGGAACTGAAGCTTTCTTT

clone_size: -
v_call: TRBV9
d_call: TRBD2
j_call: TRBJ2-3
cdr3_aa: CASSATSGRAVDTQYF
cdr3_nt: TGTGCCAGCAGCGCAACTAGCGGGAGGGCCGTAGATACGCAGTATTTT

clone_size: -
v_call: TRBV5-4
d_call: -
j_call: TRBJ1-4
cdr3_aa: CASGTGAATNEKLFF
cdr3_nt: TGTGCATCCGGGACGGGAGCTGCAACTAATGAAAAACTGTTTTTT

clone_size: -
v_call: TRBV6-5
d_call: TRBD1
j_call: TRBJ2-7
cdr3_aa: CASSYSKQGPAYEQYF
cdr3_nt: TGTGCCAGCAGTTACTCAAAACAGGGGCCTGCGTACGAGCAGTACTTC

clone_size: once
v_call: TRBV6-5
d_call: TRBD1
j_call: TRBJ1-6
cdr3_aa: CASRPGQGLNSPLHF
cdr3_nt: TGTGCCAGCAGGCCCGGACAGGGCCTTAATTCACCCCTCCACTTT

clone_size: -
v_call: TRBV18
d_call: -
j_call: TRBJ2-1
cdr3_aa: CASSLTSDSYNEQFF
cdr3_nt: TGTGCCAGCTCACTCACTAGTGATAGCTACAATGAGCAGTTCTTC

clone_size: -
v_call: TRBV30
d_call: -
j_call: TRBJ2-3
cdr3_aa: CAWTSPGQIRPDTQYF
cdr3_nt: TGTGCCTGGACCTCCCCGGGACAAATTAGGCCAGATACGCAGTATTTT

clone_size: -
v_call: TRBV2
d_call: -
j_call: TRBJ1-5
cdr3_aa: CASKPGQGDYQPQHF
cdr3_nt: TGTGCCAGCAAGCCGGGACAAGGAGACTATCAGCCCCAGCATTTT

clone_size: -
v_call: TRBV6-1
d_call: TRBD2
j_call: TRBJ2-1
cdr3_aa: CASRQAGGVNEQFF
cdr3_nt: TGTGCCAGCCGACAAGCGGGAGGGGTAAATGAGCAGTTCTTC

clone_size: -
v_call: TRBV7-3
d_call: -
j_call: TRBJ2-2
cdr3_aa: CASSKFAGELFF
cdr3_nt: TGTGCCAGCAGCAAATTCGCCGGGGAGCTGTTTTTT

clone_size: -
v_call: TRBV30
d_call: TRBD2
j_call: TRBJ2-7
cdr3_aa: CACRSGRGSEQYF
cdr3_nt: TGTGCCTGTAGGAGCGGGAGGGGCTCCGAGCAGTACTTC

clone_size: few
v_call: TRBV5-1
d_call: -
j_call: TRBJ1-1
cdr3_aa: CASSLEGGRGGKAFF
cdr3_nt: TGCGCCAGCAGCTTGGAGGGTGGAAGGGGGGGAAAGGCTTTCTTT

clone_size: -
v_call: TRBV5-6
d_call: TRBD2
j_call: TRBJ2-7
cdr3_aa: CASSLSRGGGYEQYF
cdr3_nt: TGTGCCAGCAGCTTGTCCCGGGGGGGCGGCTACGAGCAGTACTTC

clone_size: -
v_call: TRBV10-1
d_call: TRBD2
j_call: TRBJ2-3
cdr3_aa: CASGTSGRDTQYF
cdr3_nt: TGCGCCAGCGGGACTAGCGGGAGGGATACGCAGTATTTT

clone_size: few
v_call: TRBV28
d_call: -
j_call: TRBJ2-5
cdr3_aa: CASSLSGETQYF
cdr3_nt: TGTGCCAGCAGTTTATCGGGGGAGACCCAGTACTTC

clone_size: -
v_call: TRBV6-5
d_call: TRBD2
j_call: TRBJ2-7
cdr3_aa: CASSYRRTSGYEQYF
cdr3_nt: TGTGCCAGCAGTTACCGACGGACTAGCGGCTACGAGCAGTACTTC

clone_size: -
v_call: TRBV19
d_call: -
j_call: TRBJ1-5
cdr3_aa: CASGTGQPQHF
cdr3_nt: TGTGCCAGTGGAACGGGTCAGCCCCAGCATTTT

clone_size: -
v_call: TRBV18
d_call: -
j_call: TRBJ2-3
cdr3_aa: CASSGGNADTQYF
cdr3_nt: TGTGCCAGCTCAGGGGGCAATGCAGATACGCAGTATTTT

clone_size: -
v_call: TRBV7-6
d_call: TRBD1
j_call: TRBJ2-7
cdr3_aa: CASSFGPGQTYEQYF
cdr3_nt: TGTGCCAGCAGCTTTGGGCCGGGACAGACCTACGAGCAGTACTTC

clone_size: -
v_call: TRBV19
d_call: -
j_call: TRBJ1-1
cdr3_aa: CASSLLGAQNSEAFF
cdr3_nt: TGTGCCAGTAGTCTTTTGGGTGCACAGAATTCTGAAGCTTTCTTT

clone_size: -
v_call: TRBV7-3
d_call: -
j_call: TRBJ2-7
cdr3_aa: CASSLDRGSDEQYF
cdr3_nt: TGTGCCAGCAGCTTAGATCGGGGGTCTGACGAGCAGTACTTC

clone_size: -
v_call: TRBV9
d_call: TRBD2
j_call: TRBJ2-1
cdr3_aa: CASSLLGLAGGARDEQFF
cdr3_nt: TGTGCCAGCAGCTTGTTGGGACTAGCGGGAGGCGCCCGGGATGAGCAGTTCTTC

clone_size: -
v_call: TRBV4-1
d_call: -
j_call: TRBJ2-7
cdr3_aa: CASSQVGGRYEQYF
cdr3_nt: TGCGCCAGCAGCCAAGTTGGGGGGAGATACGAGCAGTACTTC

clone_size: once
v_call: TRBV4-3
d_call: -
j_call: TRBJ2-1
cdr3_aa: CASSHRTASYNEQFF
cdr3_nt: TGCGCCAGCAGCCACAGGACTGCCTCCTACAATGAGCAGTTCTTC

clone_size: few
v_call: TRBV7-8
d_call: -
j_call: TRBJ1-3
cdr3_aa: CASSLRGSGNTIYF
cdr3_nt: TGTGCCAGCAGCTTACGAGGCTCTGGAAACACCATATATTTT

clone_size: -
v_call: TRBV2
d_call: -
j_call: TRBJ2-5
cdr3_aa: CASRLQRETQYF
cdr3_nt: TGTGCCAGCAGGCTCCAGAGGGAGACCCAGTACTTC

clone_size: -
v_call: TRBV7-2
d_call: -
j_call: TRBJ1-5
cdr3_aa: CASSPELGEQPQHF
cdr3_nt: TGTGCCAGCAGCCCCGAGTTAGGAGAACAGCCCCAGCATTTT

clone_size: -
v_call: TRBV7-2
d_call: TRBD2
j_call: TRBJ2-1
cdr3_aa: CASSLDRPGLAGGGEQFF
cdr3_nt: TGTGCCAGCAGCTTAGACCGTCCGGGACTAGCGGGGGGCGGTGAGCAGTTCTTC

clone_size: -
v_call: TRBV5-1
d_call: TRBD1
j_call: TRBJ1-4
cdr3_aa: CASSLAGQGNEKLFF
cdr3_nt: TGCGCCAGCAGCTTGGCGGGACAGGGTAATGAAAAACTGTTTTTT

clone_size: -
v_call: TRBV19
d_call: TRBD2
j_call: TRBJ2-1
cdr3_aa: CASSIESLAASSYNEQFF
cdr3_nt: TGTGCCAGTAGTATAGAGTCACTAGCGGCAAGCTCCTACAATGAGCAGTTCTTC

clone_size: -
v_call: TRBV18
d_call: -
j_call: TRBJ1-3
cdr3_aa: CASSPRLQGVNPGNTIYF
cdr3_nt: TGTGCCAGCTCACCCCGCCTACAGGGAGTTAACCCTGGAAACACCATATATTTT

clone_size: -
v_call: TRBV27
d_call: -
j_call: TRBJ1-1
cdr3_aa: CASSGGGAEAFF
cdr3_nt: TGTGCCAGCAGTGGCGGAGGGGCTGAGGCTTTCTTT

clone_size: once
v_call: TRBV7-3
d_call: TRBD1
j_call: TRBJ2-7
cdr3_aa: CASSLGTGPYEQYF
cdr3_nt: TGTGCCAGCAGCTTAGGGACAGGGCCCTACGAGCAGTACTTC

clone_size: -
v_call: TRBV5-6
d_call: TRBD1
j_call: TRBJ1-2
cdr3_aa: CASSLGVRGNYGYTF
cdr3_nt: TGTGCCAGCAGCTTGGGGGTCAGGGGGAACTATGGCTACACCTTC

clone_size: -
v_call: TRBV7-3
d_call: -
j_call: TRBJ1-5
cdr3_aa: CASSSGRNQPQHF
cdr3_nt: TGTGCCAGCAGCTCAGGGCGCAATCAGCCCCAGCATTTT

clone_size: few
v_call: TRBV9
d_call: -
j_call: TRBJ1-3
cdr3_aa: CASSVASGSGNTIYF
cdr3_nt: TGTGCCAGCAGCGTAGCTTCAGGGTCTGGAAACACCATATATTTT

clone_size: -
v_call: TRBV5-1
d_call: TRBD2
j_call: TRBJ2-1
cdr3_aa: CASRELAGGPHEQFF
cdr3_nt: TGCGCCAGCAGGGAACTAGCGGGAGGGCCCCATGAGCAGTTCTTC

clone_size: -
v_call: TRBV11-2
d_call: -
j_call: TRBJ1-1
cdr3_aa: CASSLATNTEAFF
cdr3_nt: TGTGCCAGCAGCTTAGCTACGAACACTGAAGCTTTCTTT

clone_size: -
v_call: TRBV7-9
d_call: TRBD1
j_call: TRBJ1-2
cdr3_aa: CASSSGQGDDNYGYTF
cdr3_nt: TGTGCCAGCAGCTCCGGACAGGGGGACGACAACTATGGCTACACCTTC

clone_size: -
v_call: TRBV7-3
d_call: -
j_call: TRBJ2-1
cdr3_aa: CASSMTGRSENEQFF
cdr3_nt: TGTGCCAGCAGCATGACAGGGAGGAGTGAAAATGAGCAGTTCTTC

clone_size: -
v_call: TRBV4-3
d_call: -
j_call: TRBJ1-1
cdr3_aa: CASSQDRGKAFF
cdr3_nt: TGCGCCAGCAGCCAAGACAGGGGAAAAGCTTTCTTT

clone_size: -
v_call: TRBV2
d_call: -
j_call: TRBJ2-7
cdr3_aa: CASTGSETRYEQYF
cdr3_nt: TGTGCCAGCACCGGAAGTGAGACTCGATACGAGCAGTACTTC

clone_size: -
v_call: TRBV15
d_call: -
j_call: TRBJ2-3
cdr3_aa: CATSRGRTDTQYF
cdr3_nt: TGTGCCACCAGCAGGGGCAGGACAGATACGCAGTATTTT

clone_size: -
v_call: TRBV10-3
d_call: TRBD1
j_call: TRBJ1-2
cdr3_aa: CAISESTGRSGYTF
cdr3_nt: TGTGCCATCAGTGAGTCGACAGGGAGAAGTGGCTACACCTTC